The count of the clone carrying this T cell receptor beta chain is one. This entry belongs to a study of shared clonotypes between healthy human individuals. Germline V lookup: CDR1 SGDLS, CDR2 YYNGEE. Trimming removed 3 bases from V and 4 bases from J; junction bases left unmatched: 8. CDR3 length: 15 amino acids. Free of recent acute infections or vaccinations, the donors were healthy HIV-negative adults. Each cell subset's genomic DNA was divided evenly among several immunoSEQ plates. Original analysis: Quality scores were absent from the junction-only immunoSEQ sequences, so filtering differed. Clones were sequenced by immunoSEQ multiplex PCR, and TCRdb holds only the in-frame ones, with some missing. V, J and clone size were drawn from that table, and D and trimming were deduced from the DNA. The repertoire holds 490,000 or so clones, with around 80% as singletons.

This sequence originates from a woman between 40 and 50 years old in good health. Some clones in this sample may be carry-over from other donors' samples. The sequenced sample was PBMCs. This chain links TRBV9 with TRBJ2-5, with TRBD2 matching over 8 bases. CDR3 loop: CASSEGLGVGETQYF. The CDR3 DNA sequence: TGTGCCAGCAGCGAGGGACTAGGGGTGGGAGAGACCCAGTACTTC. Using reference TRBV9 and TRBJ2-5 for the parts outside the CDR3, the full variable domain is DSGVTQTPKHLITATGQRVTLRCSPRSGDLSVYWYQQSLDQGLQFLIQYYNGEERAKGNILERFSAQQFPDLHSELNLSSLELGDSALYFCASSEGLGVGETQYFGPGTRLLVL.